The 9 T cell receptor beta chains below all came from one sample that was sequenced in a study of blood T cells in healthy people across ages. Next came a second PCR, run for roughly 7 to 12 cycles, which used a sample-barcoded 5' primer along with a J-beta primer mix. Each CDR3 protein gets one entry after TCRdb re-called the 5' RACE reads with MiXCR. The sample carries some 1,000,000 distinct CDR3 sequences, almost 25% recorded once. Separately, the same data were catalogued under a study of T cells of mothers and their children.

Input material: blood. These receptors originate from a girl aged 2 to 9 in good health.

This clonotype occurred a few times. CDR3 loop: CASSSYRESLDTQYF. The CDR3 DNA reads TGTGCCAGCAGTTCTTACAGGGAATCCTTAGATACGCAGTATTTT. The chain joins TRBV28 to TRBJ2-3; a possible D gene is TRBD1 (6 bases). V lost 4 bases and J 5 bases, leaving 16 bases between the germline ends. Germline CDR1 MDHEN, CDR2 SYDVKM. CDR3 length equals 15 residues. The full variable domain, completed using reference TRBV28 and TRBJ2-3, is DVKVTQSSRYLVKRTGEKVFLECVQDMDHENMFWYRQDPGLGLRLIYFSYDVKMKEKGDIPEGYSVSREKKERFSLILESASTNQTSMYLCASSSYRESLDTQYFGPGTRLTVL.

V usage is TRBV3-1 and J usage is TRBJ2-3, with D possibly TRBD2 on 6 matching bases. Germline-derived CDR1 and CDR2 are LGHDT and YNNKEL (reference sequence). The ends were cut back, 10 bases at V and 0 bases at J, with 14 bases in the middle. The CDR3 is 14 amino acids. DNA of the CDR3: TGTGCCACCGCTAGCGCATCTAGCACAGATACGCAGTATTTT. This codes for CATASASSTDTQYF.

This chain uses TRBV7-6 with TRBJ2-7, with D maybe TRBD2 (5 bases). V lost 5 bases, J lost 5 bases, and 19 bases lay in between. Germline lookup yields CDR1 SGHVS and CDR2 FNYEAQ. This CDR3 spans 15 amino acids. CDR3 protein: CASSLDSLLLDEQYV. CDR3 nucleotide sequence: TGTGCCAGCAGCCTGGACTCCCTGCTTTTAGACGAGCAGTACGTC.

V usage is TRBV4-1 and J usage is TRBJ2-5; 8 nucleotides agree with TRBD1. The DNA end favors TRBJ2-1, so the J call may be wrong. Germline V gene lookup returns CDR1 MGHRA and CDR2 YSYEKL. CDR3 length: 18 residues. The CDR3 here is CASSPVQGASKNIDEQFF. The CDR3 DNA sequence: TGCGCCAGCAGCCCCGTTCAGGGGGCATCCAAGAACATCGATGAGCAGTTCTTC.

This clonotype was recorded a few times. This sequence joins TRBV18 and TRBJ2-3; D is undetermined. The CDR3 contains 13 residues. V was clipped by 5 bases and J by 2 bases, with 8 bases between them. Germline lookup yields CDR1 KGHSH and CDR2 LQKENI. The CDR3 DNA is TGTGCCAGCTCATCTTTCCCCACAGATACGCAGTATTTT. This sequence encodes CASSSFPTDTQYF.

This chain connects TRBV12-3 or TRBV12-4 to TRBJ2-5; unclear D gene. The V gene lost 3 bases and the J gene lost 4 bases, with 12 bases spanning the gap. The CDR3 has 14 amino acids. In DNA, the CDR3 is TGTGCCAGCAGTTTGGACCCATCGGGAGAGACCCAGTACTTC. Protein sequence: CASSLDPSGETQYF.

This clonotype has a handful of counts. The chain recombines TRBV7-2 with TRBJ2-6; D tentatively reads TRBD1 or TRBD2 (6 bases each). Between the trimmed V and J ends, which lost 2 bases and 4 bases, there was a span of 18 bases. Per the germline V gene, CDR1 is SGHTA and CDR2 is FQGNSA. There are 18 residues in the CDR3. The CDR3 loop reads CASSLQLAGEAGANVLTF. The CDR3 DNA sequence: TGTGCCAGCAGCTTACAGTTGGCAGGGGAGGCCGGGGCCAACGTCCTGACTTTC.

This clonotype was counted a few times. The rearrangement links TRBV6-5 to TRBJ2-2; the match to TRBD2 covers 8 bases. The germline V gene encodes CDR1 MNHEY and CDR2 SVGAGI. Trimming cost V 5 bases and J 4 bases; bases outside gene matches: 6. There are 15 residues in the CDR3. CDR3 DNA sequence: TGTGCCAGCAGTCTCGGGGGGGGTACCACCGGGGAGCTGTTTTTT. Its translation is CASSLGGGTTGELFF.

Of note for this clonotype: At one boundary the junction diverges from the germline segment, which might be a read error. This rearrangement joins TRBV5-6 to TRBJ2-1; D unresolved. This CDR3 region has 14 residues. Per germline, CDR1 SGHDT and CDR2 YYEEEE. As DNA, the CDR3 is TGTGCCAGCAGCTTGGCGTCAAGTAAAGGTCAGCAGCTCTTC. Translation: CASSLASSKGQQLF. The variable domain in full, completed from reference TRBV5-6 and TRBJ2-1, reads DAGVTQSPTHLIKTRGQQVTLRCSPKSGHDTVSWYQQALGQGPQFIFQYYEEEERQRGNFPDRFSGHQFPNYSSELNVNALLLGDSALYLCASSLASSKGQQLFGPGTRLTVL.